The 14 T cell receptor beta chains in this list originate from one sample, sequenced in a study of T cell responses to AZD1222 COVID-19 vaccine (dated by TCRdb to the early 2020s). The time point label for this specimen denotes: about 28 days (+/-7) after the second vaccine dose. Reading the label with the study, this specimen's treatment or condition is: meningococcal conjugate vaccine given as trial control. Receptor amplification or capture employed the immunoSEQ multiplex PCR assay. The table was pulled from immuneACCESS by TCRdb, which kept in-frame rearrangements only. Such tables lose some clones; where checked, under half of the loss comes from unresolved V genes, and the rest has no known cause. This sample holds 90,000 to 150,000 clones; 90% were observed only once. Over 4% of the sample is in the top ten clones. The starting material was peripheral blood, obtained 28 days after the second dose of the MenACWY control vaccine. Receptor source: an adult who received the MenACWY meningococcal vaccine as a control.

This chain uses TRBV28 with TRBJ1-1, with D perhaps matching TRBD1 (6 bases). Trimming pared 4 bases from V and 10 bases from J, leaving 10 bases between. The CDR3 is 11 amino acids. Germline lookup yields CDR1 MDHEN and CDR2 SYDVKM. CDR3 protein: CASSSYRAAFF. CDR3 sequence (DNA): TGTGCCAGCAGTTCTTACAGGGCAGCTTTCTTT.

The chain joins TRBV28 to TRBJ1-4, with TRBD1 matching over 9 bases. J lost 0 bases, V lost 3 bases, and 14 bases had no gene match. Looked up from germline, CDR1 is MDHEN and CDR2 is SYDVKM. This CDR3 has 20 amino acids. CDR3 bases: TGTGCCAGCAGTTTGCCAAATCCGGGACAGGGAGTCTCAACTAATGAAAAACTGTTTTTT. As protein: CASSLPNPGQGVSTNEKLFF.

The chain is built from TRBV27 and TRBJ2-3; tentative D call: TRBD2 (5 bases). The CDR3 consists of 15 residues. V lost 2 bases, J lost 1 base, and 10 bases lay in between. Germline CDR1 MNHEY, CDR2 SMNVEV (reference sequence). The CDR3 here is CASSLTLGGTDTQYF. In nucleotides, the CDR3 is TGTGCCAGCAGTTTAACACTAGGAGGCACAGATACGCAGTATTTT.

This chain links TRBV19 with TRBJ1-1; TRBD1 agrees at 7 bases. Unmatched junction bases numbered 6, after V lost 7 bases and J lost 1 base. The germline V gene encodes CDR1 LNHDA and CDR2 SQIVND (reference sequence). The CDR3 has 14 residues. The CDR3 bases are TGTGCCAGTATGAGGGGGCAGAAGAACACTGAAGCTTTCTTT. This translates into CASMRGQKNTEAFF.

The chain combines TRBV19 with TRBJ1-2; D unclear. Germline CDR1 and CDR2: LNHDA and SQIVND (reference sequence). The CDR3 covers 13 residues. Trimming shortened V by 2 bases and J by 8 bases, and 12 bases separated the two germline ends. The DNA for the CDR3 is TGTGCCAGTAGTATAACGGACGTGTGGGGCTACACCTTC. Translating gives CASSITDVWGYTF.

For the CDR3, the DNA is TGTGCCTGGGCCTCTGGAAACACCATATATTTT. This codes for CAWASGNTIYF. The chain combines TRBV7-9 with TRBJ1-3, with D unclear. The ends were cut back, 11 bases at V and 0 bases at J, with 5 bases in the middle. This CDR3 has 11 residues. Germline V gives CDR1 SEHNR, CDR2 FQNEAQ (reference sequence).

The J gene is TRBJ2-2, the V gene TRBV11-2; TRBD1 matches at 8 bases. CDR1 is SGHAT, CDR2 FQNNGV, per germline. Trimming cost V 3 bases and J 12 bases; bases outside gene matches: 15. This CDR3 is built from 16 residues. This chain's CDR3 is CASSFRDRHTGGKLFF. The CDR3 DNA reads TGTGCCAGCAGCTTTCGGGACAGGCACACCGGGGGCAAGCTGTTTTTT.

The chain employs TRBV12-3 or TRBV12-4 and TRBJ2-3, with no clear D. Trimming shortened V by 2 bases and J by 8 bases, and 8 bases separated the two germline ends. This CDR3 contains 12 residues. CDR3: CASSLLSGTQYF. The CDR3 DNA reads TGTGCCAGCAGTTTATTGTCGGGTACGCAGTATTTT.

This clone was observed a single time. J is TRBJ2-6 and V is TRBV4-3; D gene ambiguous. From germline, CDR1 is LGHNA and CDR2 YSLEER. V was clipped by 1 base and J by 0 bases, with 7 bases between them. The CDR3 is made up of 16 amino acids. This chain's CDR3 is CASSQVWGSGANVLTF. CDR3 nucleotide sequence: TGCGCCAGCAGCCAAGTCTGGGGCTCTGGGGCCAACGTCCTGACTTTC.

The chain joins TRBV14 to TRBJ1-2; tentatively, D is TRBD1 (5 bases). The V gene's germline CDR1 is SGHDN and CDR2 FVKESK. V shed 3 bases and J shed 6 bases, with 11 bases lying between them. The length of the CDR3 is 13 residues. As DNA, the CDR3 is TGTGCCAGCAGCCAGTCAGGGATCCATGGCTACACCTTC. Protein sequence: CASSQSGIHGYTF.

The rearrangement joins TRBV18 to TRBJ2-1; D is ambiguous. Germline lookup yields CDR1 KGHSH and CDR2 LQKENI. The V end was cut by 6 bases, the J end by 4 bases, with 7 bases between. The CDR3 loop spans 12 amino acids. Here the CDR3 reads CASSQGYNEQFF. The CDR3 DNA sequence: TGTGCCAGCTCCCAAGGGTACAATGAGCAGTTCTTC.

This chain links TRBV7-2 with TRBJ1-4, with unresolved D. This CDR3 comprises 15 residues. Germline CDR1 and CDR2: SGHTA and FQGNSA. V lost 6 bases and J 0 bases, leaving 11 bases between the germline ends. This CDR3 reads CASRPSVATNEKLFF. The CDR3 nucleotides are TGTGCCAGCAGACCATCTGTTGCAACTAATGAAAAACTGTTTTTT.

This chain joins TRBV9 and TRBJ2-1, with 11 positions matching TRBD2. CDR1 and CDR2 (germline): SGDLS, YYNGEE. There are 15 residues in the CDR3. V was pared by 0 bases and J by 7 bases, with 3 bases of the junction left unmatched. The CDR3 loop is CASSVGSGRGNEQFF. In DNA form, the CDR3 reads TGTGCCAGCAGCGTAGGTAGCGGGAGGGGGAATGAGCAGTTCTTC.

The J gene is TRBJ2-2, the V gene TRBV4-1; D is unresolved. This CDR3 contains 13 residues. In germline, CDR1 is MGHRA, CDR2 YSYEKL. Trimming left V 4 bases short and J 1 base short, with 4 bases between. The chain's CDR3 is CASSPVNTGELFF. CDR3 sequence (DNA): TGCGCCAGCAGCCCCGTGAACACCGGGGAGCTGTTTTTT.